Listed below are T cell receptor beta chains from one sample, sequenced in a study of CD8+CD57+ T cells in acquired aplastic anemia. From the reads, TCRdb called clonotypes with MiXCR, one entry per CDR3 protein. Counted here are 75,000 to 90,000 distinct CDR3 sequences, less than 60% occurring once; the ten biggest clones make up around 63%. The sequenced sample was sorted CD4+, CD8+, or CD8+CD57+ T cells (not recorded which) from PBMCs. Receptors originate from a human donor in good health, serving as a control. Each CDR3 is given with its conserved first and last residue. D genes are given only for firm matches. The listing skips clone size in some rows; elsewhere it reads once, few, many or a size class.

TRBJ2-7,13,TRBV9,few,-,TGTGCCAGCAGCGTAATGGGGCTGTACGAGCAGTACTTC,CASSVMGLYEQYF
TRBJ2-5,13,TRBV29-1,-,TRBD1,TGCAGCGTTGAAAAGACAGGGGCAGAGACCCAGTACTTC,CSVEKTGAETQYF
TRBJ2-3,15,TRBV7-6,many,-,TGTGCCAGCAGCCCGCGGGACGCTAGCACAGATACGCAGTATTTT,CASSPRDASTDTQYF
TRBJ2-7,17,TRBV4-3,once,TRBD2,TGCTCGTATCCGAGCACCAGGGGACTAGCTCTCGGATACGAGCAGTACTTC,CSYPSTRGLALGYEQYF
TRBJ2-7,15,TRBV2,-,TRBD2,TGTGCCAGCAGTGAAGCGGGGGGGTCGTCCTACGAGCAGTACTTC,CASSEAGGSSYEQYF
TRBJ1-6,16,TRBV5-1,many,-,TGCGCCAGCAGCTTGAAAACGAGCTCCTATAATTCACCCCTCCACTTT,CASSLKTSSYNSPLHF
TRBJ1-6,13,TRBV15,-,-,TGTGCCACCAGCAGAGAGGGGAGCTCACCCCTCCACTTT,CATSREGSSPLHF
TRBJ2-3,15,TRBV15,many,-,TGTGCCACCAGCCGACGAACGGGGGTCGCAGATACGCAGTATTTT,CATSRRTGVADTQYF
TRBJ1-1,10,TRBV29-1,many,-,TGCAGCGTTGCCCAGACTGAAGCTTTCTTT,CSVAQTEAFF
TRBJ2-7,11,TRBV2,-,-,TGTGCCACCTCTGAGGGGCGCGGGCAGTACTTC,CATSEGRGQYF
TRBJ1-5,15,TRBV25-1,-,-,TGTGCCAGCAGTTTGACCCCGGGGACAAATCAGCCCCAGCATTTT,CASSLTPGTNQPQHF
TRBJ2-5,12,TRBV29-1,few,TRBD2,TGCAGCGAATCTAGCGGGAGTGAGACCCAGTACTTC,CSESSGSETQYF
TRBJ1-2,14,TRBV20-1,-,-,TGCAGTGCTAGAGTGGGGGGCGGACACTATGGCTACACCTTC,CSARVGGGHYGYTF